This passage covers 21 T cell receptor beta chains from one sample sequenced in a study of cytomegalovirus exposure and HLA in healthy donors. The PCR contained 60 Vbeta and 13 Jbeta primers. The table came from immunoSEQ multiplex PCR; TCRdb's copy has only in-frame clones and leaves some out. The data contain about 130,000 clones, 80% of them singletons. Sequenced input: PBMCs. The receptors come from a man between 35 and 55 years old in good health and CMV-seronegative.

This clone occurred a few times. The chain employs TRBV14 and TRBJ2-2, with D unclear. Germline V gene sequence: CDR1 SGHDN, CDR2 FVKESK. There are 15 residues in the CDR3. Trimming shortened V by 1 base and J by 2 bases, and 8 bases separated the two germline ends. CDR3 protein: CASSQVRFNTGELFF. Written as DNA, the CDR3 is TGTGCCAGCAGCCAAGTTCGTTTTAACACCGGGGAGCTGTTTTTT.

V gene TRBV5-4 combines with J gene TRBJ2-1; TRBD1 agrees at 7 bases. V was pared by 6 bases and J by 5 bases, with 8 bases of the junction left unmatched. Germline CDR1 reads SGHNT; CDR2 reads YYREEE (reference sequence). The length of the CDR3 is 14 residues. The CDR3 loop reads CASNPGTVDNEQFF. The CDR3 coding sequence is TGTGCCAGCAACCCAGGGACAGTGGACAATGAGCAGTTCTTC.

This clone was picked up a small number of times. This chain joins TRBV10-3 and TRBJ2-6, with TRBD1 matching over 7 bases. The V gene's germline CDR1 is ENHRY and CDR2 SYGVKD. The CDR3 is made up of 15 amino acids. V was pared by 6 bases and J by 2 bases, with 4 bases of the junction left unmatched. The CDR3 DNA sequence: TGTGCCATCAGCAAAGACAGGGCTGGGGCCAACGTCCTGACTTTC. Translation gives CAISKDRAGANVLTF.

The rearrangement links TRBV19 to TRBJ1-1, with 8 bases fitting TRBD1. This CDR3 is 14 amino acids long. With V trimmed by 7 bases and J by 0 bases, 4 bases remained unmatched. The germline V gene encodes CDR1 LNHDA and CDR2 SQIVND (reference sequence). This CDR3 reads CASTTGDLNTEAFF. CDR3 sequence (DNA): TGTGCCAGTACGACAGGGGATTTGAACACTGAAGCTTTCTTT.

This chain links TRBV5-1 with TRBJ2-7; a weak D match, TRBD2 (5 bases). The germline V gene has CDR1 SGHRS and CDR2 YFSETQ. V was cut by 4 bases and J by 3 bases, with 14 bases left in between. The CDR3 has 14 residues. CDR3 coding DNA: TGCGCCAGCAGCCGGAGGTCGGGGTACTACGAGCAGTACTTC. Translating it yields CASSRRSGYYEQYF.

CDR3 protein: CASYTGNQPQHF. CDR3 in DNA: TGTGCCAGCTACACAGGGAATCAGCCCCAGCATTTT. The V gene is TRBV28, the J gene TRBJ1-5; TRBD1 is a possible D gene (6 bases). This CDR3 comprises 12 residues. CDR1 is MDHEN and CDR2 is SYDVKM in the germline V gene. Trimming removed 8 bases from V and 4 bases from J, with 9 bases in between.

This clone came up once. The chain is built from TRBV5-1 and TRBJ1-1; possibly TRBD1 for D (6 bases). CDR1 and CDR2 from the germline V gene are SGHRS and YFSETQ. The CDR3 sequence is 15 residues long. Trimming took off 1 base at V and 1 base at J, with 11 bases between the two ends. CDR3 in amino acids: CASSLNRVGNTEAFF. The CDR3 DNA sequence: TGCGCCAGCAGCTTGAACAGGGTCGGGAACACTGAAGCTTTCTTT.

CDR3 sequence: CASSPAPSGPVDEQYF. As DNA, the CDR3 is TGTGCCAGCAGCCCCGCCCCTAGCGGGCCGGTCGACGAGCAGTACTTC. This chain connects TRBV5-6 to TRBJ2-7, with 8 bases fitting TRBD2. This CDR3 spans 16 amino acids. Looked up from germline, CDR1 is SGHDT and CDR2 is YYEEEE. V gave up 4 bases and J gave up 5 bases; unmatched junction bases: 14.

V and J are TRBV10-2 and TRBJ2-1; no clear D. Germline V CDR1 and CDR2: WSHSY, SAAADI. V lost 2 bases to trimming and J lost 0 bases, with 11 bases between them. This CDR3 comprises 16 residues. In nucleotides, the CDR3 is TGCGCCAGCAGTGAGCCCCAACGCAGCTCCTACAATGAGCAGTTCTTC. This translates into CASSEPQRSSYNEQFF.

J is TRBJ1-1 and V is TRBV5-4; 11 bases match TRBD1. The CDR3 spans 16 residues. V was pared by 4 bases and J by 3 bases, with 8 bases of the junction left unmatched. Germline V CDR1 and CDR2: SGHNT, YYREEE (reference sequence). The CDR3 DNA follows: TGTGCCAGCAGCACTGGGACAGGGGGGAAGTACACTGAAGCTTTCTTT. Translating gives CASSTGTGGKYTEAFF. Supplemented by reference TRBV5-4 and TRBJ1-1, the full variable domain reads ETGVTQSPTHLIKTRGQQVTLRCSSQSGHNTVSWYQQALGQGPQFIFQYYREEENGRGNFPPRFSGLQFPNYSSELNVNALELDDSALYLCASSTGTGGKYTEAFFGQGTRLTVV.

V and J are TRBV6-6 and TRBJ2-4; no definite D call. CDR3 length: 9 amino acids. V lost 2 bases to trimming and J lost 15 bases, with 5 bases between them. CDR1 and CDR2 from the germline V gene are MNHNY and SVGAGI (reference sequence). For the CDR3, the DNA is TGTGCCAGCAGTTACCCTTCGTACTTC. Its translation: CASSYPSYF.

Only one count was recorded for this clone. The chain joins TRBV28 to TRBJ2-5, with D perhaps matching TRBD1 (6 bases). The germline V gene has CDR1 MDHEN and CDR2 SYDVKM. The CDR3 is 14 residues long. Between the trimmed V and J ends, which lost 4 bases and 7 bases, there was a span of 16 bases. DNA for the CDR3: TGTGCCAGCAGTTCGGGACAAGCCATGGGGACCCAGTACTTC. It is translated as CASSSGQAMGTQYF.

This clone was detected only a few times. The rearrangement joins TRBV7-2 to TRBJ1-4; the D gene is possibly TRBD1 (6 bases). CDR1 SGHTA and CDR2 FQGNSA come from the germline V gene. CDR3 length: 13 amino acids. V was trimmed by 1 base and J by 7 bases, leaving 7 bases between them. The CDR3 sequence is CASSLVRGEKLFF. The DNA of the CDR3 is TGTGCCAGCAGCTTAGTCAGGGGTGAAAAACTGTTTTTT.

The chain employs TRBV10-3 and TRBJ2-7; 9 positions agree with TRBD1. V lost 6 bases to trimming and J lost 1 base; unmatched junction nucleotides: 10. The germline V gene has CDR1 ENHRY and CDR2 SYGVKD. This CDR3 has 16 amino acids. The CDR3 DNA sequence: TGTGCCATCAGCCCTTCCGAGGGACAGGGTTCCTACGAGCAGTACTTC. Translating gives CAISPSEGQGSYEQYF.

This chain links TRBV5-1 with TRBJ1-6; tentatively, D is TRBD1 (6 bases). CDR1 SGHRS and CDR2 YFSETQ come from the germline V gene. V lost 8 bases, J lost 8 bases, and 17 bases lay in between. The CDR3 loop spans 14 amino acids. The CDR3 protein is CASHPGQKDSPLHF. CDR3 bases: TGCGCCAGTCACCCTGGACAGAAAGATTCACCCCTCCACTTT. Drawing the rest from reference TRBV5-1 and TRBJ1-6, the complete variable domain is KAGVTQTPRYLIKTRGQQVTLSCSPISGHRSVSWYQQTPGQGLQFLFEYFSETQRNKGNFPGRFSGRQFSNSRSEMNVSTLELGDSALYLCASHPGQKDSPLHFGNGTRLTVT.

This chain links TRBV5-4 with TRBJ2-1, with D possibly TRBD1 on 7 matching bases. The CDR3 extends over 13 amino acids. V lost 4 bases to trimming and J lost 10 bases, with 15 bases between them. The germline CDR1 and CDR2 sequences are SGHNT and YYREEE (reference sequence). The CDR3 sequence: CASSGGTVTEQFF. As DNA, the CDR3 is TGTGCCAGCAGCGGAGGGACAGTCACAGAGCAGTTCTTC.

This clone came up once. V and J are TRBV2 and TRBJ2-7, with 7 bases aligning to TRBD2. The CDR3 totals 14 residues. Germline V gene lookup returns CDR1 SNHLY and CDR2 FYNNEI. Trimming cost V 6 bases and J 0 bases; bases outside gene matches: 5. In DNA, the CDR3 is TGTGCCAGCAGCCGACGGGAGGCCTCCTACGAGCAGTACTTC. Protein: CASSRREASYEQYF.

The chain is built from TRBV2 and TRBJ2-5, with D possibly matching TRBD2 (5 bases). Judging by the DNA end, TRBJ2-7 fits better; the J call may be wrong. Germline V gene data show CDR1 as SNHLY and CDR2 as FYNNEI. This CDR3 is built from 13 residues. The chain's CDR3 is CASNNGVSYEQYF. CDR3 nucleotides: TGTGCCAGCAATAACGGGGTCTCCTACGAGCAGTACTTC.

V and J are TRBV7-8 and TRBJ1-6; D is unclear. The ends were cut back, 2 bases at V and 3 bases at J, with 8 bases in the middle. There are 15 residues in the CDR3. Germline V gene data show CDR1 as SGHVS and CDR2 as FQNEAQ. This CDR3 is CASSLMGGYNSPLHF. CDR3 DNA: TGTGCCAGCAGCTTAATGGGAGGCTATAATTCACCCCTCCACTTT. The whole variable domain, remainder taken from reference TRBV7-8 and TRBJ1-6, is GAGVSQSPRYKVAKRGQDVALRCDPISGHVSLFWYQQALGQGPEFLTYFQNEAQLDKSGLPSDRFFAERPEGSVSTLKIQRTQQEDSAVYLCASSLMGGYNSPLHFGNGTRLTVT.

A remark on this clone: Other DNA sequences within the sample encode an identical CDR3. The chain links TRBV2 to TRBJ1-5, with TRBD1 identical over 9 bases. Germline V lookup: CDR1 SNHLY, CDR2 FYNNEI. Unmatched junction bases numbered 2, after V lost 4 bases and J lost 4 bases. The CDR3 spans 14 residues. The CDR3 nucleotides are TGTGCCAGCAGTGGACAGGGGGGAAATCAGCCCCAGCATTTT. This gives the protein CASSGQGGNQPQHF.

CDR3 protein: CASSASTALSGNTIYF. In DNA, the CDR3 is TGTGCCAGCAGTGCCTCGACAGCCCTCTCTGGAAACACCATATATTTT. This chain links TRBV28 with TRBJ1-3; D is perhaps TRBD1 (5 bases). Trimming left V 5 bases short and J 0 bases short, with 14 bases between. The CDR3 loop spans 16 amino acids. CDR1 is MDHEN and CDR2 is SYDVKM in the germline V gene.